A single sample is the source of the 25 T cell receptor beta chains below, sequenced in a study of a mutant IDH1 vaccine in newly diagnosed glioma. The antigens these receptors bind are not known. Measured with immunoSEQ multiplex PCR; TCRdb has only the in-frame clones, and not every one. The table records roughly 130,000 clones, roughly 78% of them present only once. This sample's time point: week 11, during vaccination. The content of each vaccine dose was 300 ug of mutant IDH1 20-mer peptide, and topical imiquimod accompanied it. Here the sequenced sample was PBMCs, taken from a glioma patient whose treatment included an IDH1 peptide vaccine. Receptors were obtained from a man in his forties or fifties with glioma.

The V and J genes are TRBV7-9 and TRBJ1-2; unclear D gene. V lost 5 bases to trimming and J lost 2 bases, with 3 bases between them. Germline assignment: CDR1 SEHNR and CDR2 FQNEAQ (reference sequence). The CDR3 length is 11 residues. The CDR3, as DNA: TGTGCCAGCAGCCTGAACTATGGCTACACCTTC. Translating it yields CASSLNYGYTF. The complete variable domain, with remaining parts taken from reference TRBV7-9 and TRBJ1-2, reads DTGVSQNPRHKITKRGQNVTFRCDPISEHNRLYWYRQTLGQGPEFLTYFQNEAQLEKSRLLSDRFSAERPKGSFSTLEIQRTEQGDSAMYLCASSLNYGYTFGSGTRLTVV.

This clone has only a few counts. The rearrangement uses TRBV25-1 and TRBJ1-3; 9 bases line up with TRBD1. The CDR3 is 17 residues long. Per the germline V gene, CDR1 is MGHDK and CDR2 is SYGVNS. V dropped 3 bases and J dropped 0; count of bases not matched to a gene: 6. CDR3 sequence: CASSDRTGASSGNTIYF. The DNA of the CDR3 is TGTGCCAGCAGTGACCGGACAGGGGCGAGCTCTGGAAACACCATATATTTT. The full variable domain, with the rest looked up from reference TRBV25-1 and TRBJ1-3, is EADIYQTPRYLVIGTGKKITLECSQTMGHDKMYWYQQDPGMELHLIHYSYGVNSTEKGDLSSESTVSRIRTEHFPLTLESARPSHTSQYLCASSDRTGASSGNTIYFGEGSWLTVV.

CDR3 sequence (DNA): TGTGCCAGCAGTGATCCAGGGGGCTACGAGCAGTACTTC. The encoded protein is CASSDPGGYEQYF. This rearrangement joins TRBV25-1 to TRBJ2-7; 7 nucleotides match TRBD1. Germline CDR1 MGHDK, CDR2 SYGVNS. After removal of 3 bases from V and 3 bases from J, the junction contained 2 bases not matched to a gene. The CDR3 is 13 amino acids.

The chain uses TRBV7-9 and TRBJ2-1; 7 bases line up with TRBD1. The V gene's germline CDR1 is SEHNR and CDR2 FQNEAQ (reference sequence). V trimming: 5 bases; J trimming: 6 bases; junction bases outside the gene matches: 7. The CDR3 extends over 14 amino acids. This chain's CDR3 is CASSPRQGFNEQFF. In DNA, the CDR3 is TGTGCCAGCAGCCCAAGACAGGGTTTCAATGAGCAGTTCTTC. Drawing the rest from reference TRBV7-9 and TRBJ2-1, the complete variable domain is DTGVSQNPRHKITKRGQNVTFRCDPISEHNRLYWYRQTLGQGPEFLTYFQNEAQLEKSRLLSDRFSAERPKGSFSTLEIQRTEQGDSAMYLCASSPRQGFNEQFFGPGTRLTVL.

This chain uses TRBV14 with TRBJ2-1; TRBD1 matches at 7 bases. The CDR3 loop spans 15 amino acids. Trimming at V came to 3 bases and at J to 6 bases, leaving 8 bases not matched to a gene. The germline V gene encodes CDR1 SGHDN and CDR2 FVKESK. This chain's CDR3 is CASSQGTDKGNEQFF. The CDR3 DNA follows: TGTGCCAGCAGCCAGGGGACAGATAAGGGCAATGAGCAGTTCTTC. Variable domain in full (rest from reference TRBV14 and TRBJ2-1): EAGVTQFPSHSVIEKGQTVTLRCDPISGHDNLYWYRRVMGKEIKFLLHFVKESKQDESGMPNNRFLAERTGGTYSTLKVQPAELEDSGVYFCASSQGTDKGNEQFFGPGTRLTVL.

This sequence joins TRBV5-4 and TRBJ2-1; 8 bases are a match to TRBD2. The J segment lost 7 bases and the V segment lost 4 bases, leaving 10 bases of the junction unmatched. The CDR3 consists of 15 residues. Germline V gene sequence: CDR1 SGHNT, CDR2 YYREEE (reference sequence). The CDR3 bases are TGTGCCAGCAGCCCGGGGAGCGGGAGTAGGAATGAGCAGTTCTTC. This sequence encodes CASSPGSGSRNEQFF.

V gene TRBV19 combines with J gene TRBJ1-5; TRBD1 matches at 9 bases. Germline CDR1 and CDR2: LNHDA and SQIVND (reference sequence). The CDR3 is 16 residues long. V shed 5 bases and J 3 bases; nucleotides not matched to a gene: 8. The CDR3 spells CASSPRTGVSNQPQHF. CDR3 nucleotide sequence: TGTGCCAGTAGTCCCAGGACAGGGGTTTCCAATCAGCCCCAGCATTTT.

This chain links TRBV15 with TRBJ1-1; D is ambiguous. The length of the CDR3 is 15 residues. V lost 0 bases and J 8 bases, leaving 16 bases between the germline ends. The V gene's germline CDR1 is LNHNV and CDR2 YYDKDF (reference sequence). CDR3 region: CATSRDSSLSPEAFF. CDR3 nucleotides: TGTGCCACCAGCAGAGATTCAAGCCTAAGCCCGGAAGCTTTCTTT. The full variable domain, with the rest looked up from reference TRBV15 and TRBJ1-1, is DAMVIQNPRYQVTQFGKPVTLSCSQTLNHNVMYWYQQKSSQAPKLLFHYYDKDFNNEADTPDNFQSRRPNTSFCFLDIRSPGLGDTAMYLCATSRDSSLSPEAFFGQGTRLTVV.

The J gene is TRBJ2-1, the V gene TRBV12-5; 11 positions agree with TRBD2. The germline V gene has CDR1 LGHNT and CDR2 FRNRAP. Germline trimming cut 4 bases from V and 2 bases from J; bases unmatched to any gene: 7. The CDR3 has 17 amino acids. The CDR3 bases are TGTGCTAGTGGTTCCCGCTTGACTAGCGGGGCCTACAATGAGCAGTTCTTC. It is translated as CASGSRLTSGAYNEQFF.

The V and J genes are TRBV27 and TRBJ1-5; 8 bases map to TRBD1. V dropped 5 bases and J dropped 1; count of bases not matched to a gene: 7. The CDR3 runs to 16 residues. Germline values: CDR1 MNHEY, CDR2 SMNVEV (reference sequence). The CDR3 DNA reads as TGTGCCAGCAGTCTCTCGACAGGGGTAAGCAATCAGCCCCAGCATTTT. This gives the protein CASSLSTGVSNQPQHF.

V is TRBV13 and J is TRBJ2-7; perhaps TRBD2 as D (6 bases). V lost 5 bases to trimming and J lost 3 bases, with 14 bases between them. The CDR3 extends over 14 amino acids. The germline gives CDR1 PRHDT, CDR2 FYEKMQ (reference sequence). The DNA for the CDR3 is TGTGCCAGCAGCCCTGGAGGGACCTTCTACGAGCAGTACTTC. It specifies CASSPGGTFYEQYF.

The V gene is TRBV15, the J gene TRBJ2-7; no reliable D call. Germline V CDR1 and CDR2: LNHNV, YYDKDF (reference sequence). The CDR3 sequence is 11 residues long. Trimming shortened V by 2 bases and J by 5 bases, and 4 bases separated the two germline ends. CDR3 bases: TGTGCCACCAGCAGACTGGACGAGCAGTACTTC. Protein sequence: CATSRLDEQYF.

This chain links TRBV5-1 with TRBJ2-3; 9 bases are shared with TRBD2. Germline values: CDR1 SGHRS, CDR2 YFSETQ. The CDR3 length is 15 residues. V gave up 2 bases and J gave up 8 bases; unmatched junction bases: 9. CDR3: CASSLEVAGAGTQYF. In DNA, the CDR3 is TGCGCCAGCAGCTTAGAAGTAGCGGGAGCGGGTACGCAGTATTTT.

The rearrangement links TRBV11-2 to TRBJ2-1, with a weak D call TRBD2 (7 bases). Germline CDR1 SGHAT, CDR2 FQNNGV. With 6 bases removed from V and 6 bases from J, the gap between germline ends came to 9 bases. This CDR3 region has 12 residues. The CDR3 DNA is TGTGCCAGCAGGGGGGGGGCCAATGAGCAGTTCTTC. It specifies CASRGGANEQFF.

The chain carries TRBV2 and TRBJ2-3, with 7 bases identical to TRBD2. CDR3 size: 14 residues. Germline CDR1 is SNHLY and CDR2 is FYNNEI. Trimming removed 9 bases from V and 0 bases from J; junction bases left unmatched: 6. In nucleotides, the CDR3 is TGTGCCAGAACCGGGACTACAAGCACAGATACGCAGTATTTT. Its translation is CARTGTTSTDTQYF. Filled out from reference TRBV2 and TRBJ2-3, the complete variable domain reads EPEVTQTPSHQVTQMGQEVILRCVPISNHLYFYWYRQILGQKVEFLVSFYNNEISEKSEIFDDQFSVERPDGSNFTLKIRSTKLEDSAMYFCARTGTTSTDTQYFGPGTRLTVL.

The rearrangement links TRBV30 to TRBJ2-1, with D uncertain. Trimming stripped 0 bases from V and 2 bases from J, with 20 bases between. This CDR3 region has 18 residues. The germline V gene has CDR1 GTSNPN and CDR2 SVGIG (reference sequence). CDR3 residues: CAWSVLTDSGGPYNEQFF. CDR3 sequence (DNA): TGTGCCTGGAGTGTACTTACCGACTCTGGCGGCCCCTACAATGAGCAGTTCTTC.

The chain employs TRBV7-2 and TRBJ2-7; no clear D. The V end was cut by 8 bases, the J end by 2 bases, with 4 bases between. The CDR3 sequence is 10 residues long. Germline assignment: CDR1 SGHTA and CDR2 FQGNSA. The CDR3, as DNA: TGTGCCAGCGGTACCTACGAGCAGTACTTC. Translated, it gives CASGTYEQYF.

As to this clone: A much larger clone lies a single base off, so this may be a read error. The DNA of the CDR3 is TGTGCCAGCATCCAGCAAGAGACCCAGTACTTC. This codes for CASIQQETQYF. The gene calls are TRBV7-9 and TRBJ2-5; D is uncertain. Germline values: CDR1 SEHNR, CDR2 FQNEAQ (reference sequence). The length of the CDR3 is 11 residues. V lost 7 bases, J lost 2 bases, and 5 bases lay in between.

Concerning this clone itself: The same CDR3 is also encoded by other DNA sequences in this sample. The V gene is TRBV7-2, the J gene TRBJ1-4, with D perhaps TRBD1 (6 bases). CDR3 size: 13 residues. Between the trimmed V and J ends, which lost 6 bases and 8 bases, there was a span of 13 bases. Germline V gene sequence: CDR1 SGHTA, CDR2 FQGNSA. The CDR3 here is CASRDSPLEKLFF. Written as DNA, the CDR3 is TGTGCCAGCAGGGACAGCCCCCTGGAAAAACTGTTTTTT.

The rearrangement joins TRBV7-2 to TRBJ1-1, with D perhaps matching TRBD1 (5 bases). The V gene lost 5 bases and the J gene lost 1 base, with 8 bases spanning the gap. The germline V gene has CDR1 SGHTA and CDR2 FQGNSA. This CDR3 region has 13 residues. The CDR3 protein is CASSDDRNTEAFF. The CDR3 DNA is TGTGCCAGCAGCGACGACAGGAACACTGAAGCTTTCTTT.

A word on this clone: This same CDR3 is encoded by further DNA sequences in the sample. The DNA for the CDR3 is TGCGCCAGCAGCCTCAGCGGGACGCCCAATTCACCCCTCCACTTT. Translated: CASSLSGTPNSPLHF. The V and J genes are TRBV5-1 and TRBJ1-6, with D possibly matching TRBD1 (5 bases). CDR3 length: 15 amino acids. V was shortened by 4 bases and J by 7 bases, with 15 bases between the two germline ends. CDR1 is SGHRS and CDR2 is YFSETQ in the germline V gene. Based on the CDR3 plus reference TRBV5-1 and TRBJ1-6, the full variable domain is KAGVTQTPRYLIKTRGQQVTLSCSPISGHRSVSWYQQTPGQGLQFLFEYFSETQRNKGNFPGRFSGRQFSNSRSEMNVSTLELGDSALYLCASSLSGTPNSPLHFGNGTRLTVT.

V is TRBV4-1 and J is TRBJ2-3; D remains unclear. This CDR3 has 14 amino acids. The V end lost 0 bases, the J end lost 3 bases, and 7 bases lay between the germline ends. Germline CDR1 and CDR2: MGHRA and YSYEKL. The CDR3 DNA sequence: TGCGCCAGCAGCCAAGAAGTCCGTACAGATACGCAGTATTTT. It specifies CASSQEVRTDTQYF.

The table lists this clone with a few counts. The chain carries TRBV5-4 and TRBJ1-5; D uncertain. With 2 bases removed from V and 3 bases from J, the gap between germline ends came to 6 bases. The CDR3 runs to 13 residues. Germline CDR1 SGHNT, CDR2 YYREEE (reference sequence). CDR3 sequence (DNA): TGTGCCAGCAGCTTCGGACCCAATCAGCCCCAGCATTTT. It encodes CASSFGPNQPQHF. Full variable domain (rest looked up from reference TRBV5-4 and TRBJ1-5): ETGVTQSPTHLIKTRGQQVTLRCSSQSGHNTVSWYQQALGQGPQFIFQYYREEENGRGNFPPRFSGLQFPNYSSELNVNALELDDSALYLCASSFGPNQPQHFGDGTRLSIL.

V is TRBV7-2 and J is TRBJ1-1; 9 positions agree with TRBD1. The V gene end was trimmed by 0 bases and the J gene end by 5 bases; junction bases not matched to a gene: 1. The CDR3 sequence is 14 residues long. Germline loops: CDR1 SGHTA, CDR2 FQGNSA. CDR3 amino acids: CASSLAGQGTEAFF. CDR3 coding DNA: TGTGCCAGCAGCTTAGCCGGACAGGGGACTGAAGCTTTCTTT.

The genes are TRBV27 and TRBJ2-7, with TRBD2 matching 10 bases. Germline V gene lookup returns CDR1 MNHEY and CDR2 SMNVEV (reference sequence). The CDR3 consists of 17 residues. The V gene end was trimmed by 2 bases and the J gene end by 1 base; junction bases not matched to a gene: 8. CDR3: CASSLRASGRGSYEQYF. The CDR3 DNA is TGTGCCAGCAGTTTAAGGGCTAGCGGGAGAGGGTCCTACGAGCAGTACTTC.